The clone carrying this T cell receptor (beta chain) was observed a few times. Its antigen is currently unknown. The junction departs from the called germline gene at one end, perhaps through a read error. Using unique molecular identifiers, the investigators prepared the TCRbeta library. One entry per CDR3 protein results from TCRdb running MiXCR on the PCR reads. The sample carries 550,000 to 600,000 distinct CDR3 sequences, 23% recorded once. The sample is drawn from a study of T-cell reconstitution after alpha-beta-depleted transplantation in children. Study-wide results and caveats: By about two months after transplant, alpha-beta T cells reportedly arose from several hundred graft clones that had expanded. Certain patients had high TCRbeta diversity at day 60, and it came from recipient T cells and thymic progenitors that survived.

CDR1 is MNHNS, CDR2 SASEGT, per germline. This CDR3 is 12 amino acids long. The sequencing here drew on PBMCs, mostly from graft donor cells, taken 360 days after TCRalphabeta/CD19-depleted stem cell transplant. The chain uses TRBV6-1 and TRBJ2-3; D is ambiguous. The clonotype was recovered from a boy under two years old who had a stem cell transplant for acute myeloid leukemia, so the T cells may come from the graft donor. CDR3 coding DNA: TGTGCCAGCAGTTTTTCTCCCGTTGGTTGGATTTTT. Translated: CASSFSPVGWIF.